This TCR beta chain was retrieved from a study of cytomegalovirus exposure and HLA in healthy donors. PCR involved 60 Vbeta and 13 Jbeta primers. Some clones are missing from TCRdb's copy, which holds only in-frame ones; the method was immunoSEQ multiplex PCR. Across 130,000 to 150,000 clones, the top ten clones capture about 1.7% of the sample. Trimming at V came to 4 bases and at J to 4 bases, leaving 6 bases not matched to a gene. Looked up from germline, CDR1 is SGHTA and CDR2 is FQGTGA. The CDR3 loop spans 15 amino acids. V gene TRBV7-3 combines with J gene TRBJ1-5; the match to TRBD1 covers 8 bases. This TCR derives from a woman between 45 and 60 years old in good health and CMV-seronegative. The sequencing sample was made of PBMCs. The CDR3 is CASSSGQGENQPQHF. The CDR3 DNA sequence: TGTGCCAGCAGCTCAGGACAGGGAGAGAATCAGCCCCAGCATTTT.